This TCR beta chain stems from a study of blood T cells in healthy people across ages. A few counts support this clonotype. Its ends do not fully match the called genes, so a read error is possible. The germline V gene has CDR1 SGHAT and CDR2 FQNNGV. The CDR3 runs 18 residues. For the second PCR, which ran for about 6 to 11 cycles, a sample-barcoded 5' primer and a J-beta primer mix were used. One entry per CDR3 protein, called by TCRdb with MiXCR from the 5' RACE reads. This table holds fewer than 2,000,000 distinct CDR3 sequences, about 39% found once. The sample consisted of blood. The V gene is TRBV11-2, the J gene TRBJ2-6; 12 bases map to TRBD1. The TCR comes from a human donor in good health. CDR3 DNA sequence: TGTGCCAGCAGCTTAGAGGGACAGGGGGCTGAAGGGGCCGACGTCCTGACTTTC. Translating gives CASSLEGQGAEGADVLTF.